This T cell receptor (beta chain) emerged from a study of human T cells and chemical hapten exposure. In its sample, this clonotype was seen many times. Each cDNA molecule in the library carried unique molecular identifiers. In the original analysis: A typical sample had around 90,000 TCRs, with roughly 20,000 to 690,600 overall. A single record per CDR3 protein comes from TCRdb applying MiXCR to the RACE reads. These V and J calls rely on TCRdb rather than the paper's analysis. Among tens of thousands of distinct CDR3 sequences listed, approximately 6.7% were seen once. Time point here: pre-sensitization, week 0. Treatment: therapeutic diphenylcyclopropenone sensitization with weekly scalp DPC. The study extracted total RNA from unfractionated whole blood. This CDR3 region has 14 residues. CDR1 and CDR2 from the germline V gene are DFQATT and SNEGSKA (reference sequence). V was clipped by 3 bases and J by 2 bases, with 13 bases between them.

The receptor was isolated from a woman in her 30s with alopecia areata. Some clones in this sample may be carry-over from other donors' samples. The sample consisted of whole blood, taken in connection with sensitization to the hapten diphenylcyclopropenone (DPC). The V and J genes are TRBV20-1 and TRBJ1-2, with TRBD1 as a possible D gene (5 bases). CDR3 amino acids: CSARAAGTNYGYTF. The CDR3 DNA follows: TGCAGTGCTAGGGCCGCGGGGACCAACTATGGCTACACCTTC.